Shown below are 19 T cell receptor beta chains from a single sample sequenced in a study of T-cell memory formation after mild COVID-19. TCRdb passed the 5' RACE reads through MiXCR, listing each CDR3 protein once. The sample holds roughly 310,000 distinct CDR3 sequences, around 15% seen once. The specimen sequenced was PBMCs or a T cell subset sorted from them (not recorded which). Receptors were obtained from a young man who had mild COVID-19 (a few samples of this study predate the infection). Cell type and time point are not known.

The sample holds many counts of this clonotype. The chain is built from TRBV7-2 and TRBJ1-2; 7 bases line up with TRBD1. V lost 2 bases to trimming and J lost 4 bases; unmatched junction nucleotides: 4. The CDR3 spans 14 residues. Germline assignment: CDR1 SGHTA and CDR2 FQGNSA. The CDR3: CASSLTRDSYGYTF. CDR3 nucleotides: TGTGCCAGCAGCTTAACCCGGGACAGCTATGGCTACACCTTC.

The genes are TRBV5-6 and TRBJ2-3, with D unresolved. Germline loops: CDR1 SGHDT, CDR2 YYEEEE. There are 14 residues in the CDR3. V lost 2 bases and J lost 2, with 9 bases in between. CDR3 in amino acids: CASSFMAFTDTQYF. The CDR3 DNA reads TGTGCCAGCAGCTTTATGGCTTTCACAGATACGCAGTATTTT.

The J gene is TRBJ1-2, the V gene TRBV6-1, with TRBD1 identical over 7 bases. The CDR3 runs 14 residues. Looked up from germline, CDR1 is MNHNS and CDR2 is SASEGT. V shed 3 bases, J shed 4 bases, and the junction held 5 bases outside the gene matches. The CDR3 DNA reads as TGTGCCAGCAGTGAGTCAGGGGGTACCTATGGCTACACCTTC. This translates into CASSESGGTYGYTF.

The CDR3 nucleotides are TGCAGTGCGGAATGGGAGGGCTACACCTTC. It specifies CSAEWEGYTF. This chain uses TRBV20-1 with TRBJ1-2; D not certain. Germline-derived CDR1 and CDR2 are DFQATT and SNEGSKA (reference sequence). The V end was cut by 6 bases, the J end by 8 bases, with 10 bases between. The length of the CDR3 is 10 residues.

The V call is TRBV4-3, the J call TRBJ2-5; 9 bases match TRBD1. Germline trimming cut 4 bases from V and 4 bases from J; bases unmatched to any gene: 4. The CDR3 length is 14 residues. CDR1 and CDR2 from the germline V gene are LGHNA and YSLEER. The CDR3 reads CASSRDRAAETQYF. CDR3 coding DNA: TGCGCCAGCAGCCGGGACAGGGCGGCAGAGACCCAGTACTTC.

This clonotype has only a few counts. The rearrangement joins TRBV10-3 to TRBJ1-4; the D gene is possibly TRBD1 (5 bases). There are 15 residues in the CDR3. Between the trimmed V and J ends, which lost 8 bases and 6 bases, there was a span of 19 bases. Per the germline V gene, CDR1 is ENHRY and CDR2 is SYGVKD. This chain's CDR3 is CAIPVCRRGDEKLFF. CDR3 DNA sequence: TGTGCCATCCCTGTTTGTAGGAGGGGAGATGAAAAACTGTTTTTT.

This clonotype has a handful of counts. This rearrangement joins TRBV7-2 to TRBJ2-1; no definite D call. V was shortened by 3 bases and J by 0 bases, with 9 bases between the two germline ends. The CDR3 sequence is 15 residues long. CDR1 is SGHTA, CDR2 FQGNSA, per germline. CDR3 in amino acids: CASSLPRHSYNEQFF. The CDR3, as DNA: TGTGCCAGCAGCTTGCCCCGACACTCCTACAATGAGCAGTTCTTC.

The gene calls are TRBV6-2 or TRBV6-3 and TRBJ2-5, with D maybe TRBD1 (5 bases). Between the trimmed V and J ends, which lost 2 bases and 4 bases, there was a span of 11 bases. The length of the CDR3 is 14 residues. CDR1 is MNHEY, CDR2 SVGEGT, per germline. CDR3 sequence reads: CASSYMGQRETQYF. The CDR3 nucleotides are TGTGCCAGCAGTTACATGGGGCAACGAGAGACCCAGTACTTC.

The V gene is TRBV9, the J gene TRBJ1-1, with no clear D. The CDR3 consists of 12 residues. V lost 3 bases and J 5 bases, leaving 8 bases between the germline ends. Germline CDR1 reads SGDLS; CDR2 reads YYNGEE. DNA for the CDR3: TGTGCCAGCAGCGCGATGGGAACTGAAGCTTTCTTT. This codes for CASSAMGTEAFF.

In its sample, this clonotype was seen many times. The rearrangement links TRBV5-1 to TRBJ2-5, with 7 bases that match TRBD2. The length of the CDR3 is 17 residues. Trimming at V came to 4 bases and at J to 6 bases, leaving 18 bases not matched to a gene. Looked up from germline, CDR1 is SGHRS and CDR2 is YFSETQ. CDR3 sequence: CASSDGVLAQALKTQYF. The CDR3 coding sequence is TGCGCCAGCAGCGACGGAGTACTAGCGCAAGCCCTTAAGACCCAGTACTTC.

This clonotype showed up just a few times. V usage is TRBV20-1 and J usage is TRBJ2-5; 8 bases align to TRBD2. Germline CDR1 DFQATT, CDR2 SNEGSKA (reference sequence). V was pared by 0 bases and J by 5 bases, with 17 bases of the junction left unmatched. The CDR3 is 18 amino acids. CDR3 sequence reads: CSARDYVVSGGPRETQYF. The CDR3 nucleotides read TGCAGTGCTAGAGATTATGTCGTGAGCGGGGGCCCAAGGGAGACCCAGTACTTC.

The chain links TRBV5-1 to TRBJ1-2; D not resolved. The CDR3 runs 16 residues. The germline CDR1 and CDR2 sequences are SGHRS and YFSETQ. The ends were cut back, 4 bases at V and 7 bases at J, with 23 bases in the middle. DNA for the CDR3: TGCGCCAGCAGCGTAGGCGATGCCCCCTCCCAAAGTGGCTACACCTTC. Its translation: CASSVGDAPSQSGYTF.

This clonotype showed up many times. The chain carries TRBV12-3 or TRBV12-4 and TRBJ2-5; maybe TRBD2 (6 bases). The length of the CDR3 is 13 residues. The V end was cut by 4 bases, the J end by 3 bases, with 9 bases between. The CDR3 sequence is CASSYSGKETQYF. The CDR3 coding sequence is TGTGCCAGCAGTTATAGCGGAAAAGAGACCCAGTACTTC.

The sample holds many counts of this clonotype. The gene calls are TRBV4-3 and TRBJ2-7, with a tentative D call TRBD2 (5 bases). The V end lost 0 bases, the J end lost 6 bases, and 9 bases lay between the germline ends. Per germline, CDR1 LGHNA and CDR2 YSLEER. The CDR3 covers 13 residues. This chain's CDR3 is CASSQEVRAEQYV. Written as DNA, the CDR3 is TGCGCCAGCAGCCAAGAGGTGAGGGCCGAGCAGTACGTC.

This clonotype was detected only a few times. The chain employs TRBV9 and TRBJ1-3; D not certain. With 4 bases removed from V and 0 bases from J, the gap between germline ends came to 14 bases. Germline V gene data show CDR1 as SGDLS and CDR2 as YYNGEE. The CDR3 is 16 amino acids. Here the CDR3 DNA reads TGTGCCAGCAGCCCCCAGATAGAGAGCTCTGGAAACACCATATATTTT. Protein sequence: CASSPQIESSGNTIYF.

The chain recombines TRBV18 with TRBJ2-5, with D unclear. The ends were cut back, 3 bases at V and 0 bases at J, with 8 bases in the middle. CDR1 and CDR2 from the germline V gene are KGHSH and LQKENI. The CDR3 extends over 14 amino acids. The chain's CDR3 is CASSPSWYQETQYF. In nucleotides, the CDR3 is TGTGCCAGCTCACCGTCTTGGTACCAAGAGACCCAGTACTTC.

This clonotype was detected only a few times. V is TRBV5-1 and J is TRBJ1-5; tentative D call: TRBD1 (5 bases). This CDR3 contains 13 residues. V was trimmed by 5 bases and J by 4 bases, leaving 10 bases between them. From germline, CDR1 is SGHRS and CDR2 YFSETQ. CDR3 region: CASRAGPNQPQHF. As DNA, the CDR3 is TGCGCCAGCAGAGCAGGGCCTAATCAGCCCCAGCATTTT.

This clonotype has a single count. The chain couples TRBV11-2 to TRBJ1-1; D is uncertain. Trimming took 2 bases from V and 11 from J, leaving 9 bases between them. CDR3 length: 11 residues. Germline assignment: CDR1 SGHAT and CDR2 FQNNGV. CDR3 region: CASSLLGGAFF. As DNA, the CDR3 is TGTGCCAGCAGCTTATTGGGAGGGGCTTTCTTT.

This clonotype was seen only a few times. The DNA of the CDR3 is TGTGCCAGCAGCCTCACTCGACAGGTCTATGGCTACACCTTC. This sequence encodes CASSLTRQVYGYTF. The chain uses TRBV7-9 and TRBJ1-2; a weak D match, TRBD1 (6 bases). The V and J ends lost 5 bases and 4 bases respectively, with 14 bases between them. This CDR3 has 14 residues. Germline V gives CDR1 SEHNR, CDR2 FQNEAQ (reference sequence).